The clone carrying this TCR beta chain was seen only a few times. Its antigen is unknown. This sample stems from a study of blood T cells in healthy people across ages. Across the whole study: Capture via template switching afforded approximately one barcoded beta molecule per two T cells. Study-wide results and caveats: Across the age range, TCR beta diversity per million T cells fell in a roughly linear way.

PCR was performed a second time for about 7 to 11 cycles using a sample-barcoded 5' primer and a J-beta primer mix. TCRdb recomputed calls from the 5' RACE reads with MiXCR, one row per CDR3 protein. The top ten hold about an eighth of the sample, which has approximately 880,000 distinct CDR3 sequences, about 44% seen once. The germline gives CDR1 SEHNR, CDR2 FQNEAQ (reference sequence). V was shortened by 7 bases and J by 3 bases, with 10 bases between the two germline ends. CDR3 size: 12 residues. The sample was blood. This clonotype originated in a man younger than 45 in good health. The rearrangement links TRBV7-9 to TRBJ2-7; D is unclear. The CDR3 reads CASKNVNYEQYF. In nucleotides, the CDR3 is TGTGCCAGCAAAAACGTCAACTACGAGCAGTACTTC.